This is a list of T cell receptor beta chains from one sample in a study of T-cell reconstitution after alpha-beta-depleted transplantation in children. TCRdb re-analysed the PCR reads in MiXCR, keeping a single row per CDR3 protein. Among 190,000 or so distinct CDR3 sequences listed, approximately 6.6% were seen once. The material sequenced was PBMCs from the stem cell graft donor, taken from the stem cell graft. The receptors were gathered from a human donor who donated a stem cell graft to a child with Wiskott-Aldrich syndrome. The CDR3 runs from the conserved cysteine through the conserved F or W. D genes are given only for firm matches.

TRBV27,NA,CASSFEAGYSGANVLTF
TRBV9,TRBD1,CASGQGGLSTDTQYF
TRBV10-3,NA,CAISWESQETQYF
TRBV18,TRBD1,CASSPISTGINEQFF
TRBV7-8,NA,CASSRDGAATETQYF
TRBV20-1,NA,CSASLRRGGTEAFF
TRBV6-1,NA,CASSAEDEGKRNEQYF
TRBV25-1,TRBD1,CASSESQRGTGGETQYF
TRBV5-1,TRBD1,CASSLWTGYTEAFF
TRBV7-9,NA,CASSLEAGRGLSYNEQFF
TRBV5-1,TRBD1,CATATGPTDTQYF
TRBV12-3/TRBV12-4,NA,CASSLTGHEQYF
TRBV12-3/TRBV12-4,TRBD1,CASSGDRGANYGYTF
TRBV14,NA,CASSQVTNTEAFF